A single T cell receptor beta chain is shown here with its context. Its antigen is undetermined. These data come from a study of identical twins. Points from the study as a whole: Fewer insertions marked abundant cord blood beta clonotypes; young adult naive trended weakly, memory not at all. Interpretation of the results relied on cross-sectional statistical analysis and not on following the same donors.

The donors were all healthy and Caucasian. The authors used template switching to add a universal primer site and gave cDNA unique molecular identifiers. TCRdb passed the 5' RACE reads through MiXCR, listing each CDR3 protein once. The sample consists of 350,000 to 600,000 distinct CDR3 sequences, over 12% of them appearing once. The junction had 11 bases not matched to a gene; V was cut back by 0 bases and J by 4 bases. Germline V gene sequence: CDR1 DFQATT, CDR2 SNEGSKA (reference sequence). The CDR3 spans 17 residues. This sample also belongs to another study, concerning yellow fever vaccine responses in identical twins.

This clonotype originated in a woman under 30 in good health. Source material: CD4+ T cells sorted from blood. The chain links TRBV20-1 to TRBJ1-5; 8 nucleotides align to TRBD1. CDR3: CSARDEARGQTNQPQHF. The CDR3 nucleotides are TGCAGTGCTAGAGATGAGGCCAGGGGGCAGACGAATCAGCCCCAGCATTTT.